This T cell receptor (beta chain) was profiled in a study of tumor-infiltrating lymphocytes in localized non-small cell lung cancer. Study outcomes and limitations: T-cell fraction did not differ between immunotypes IM1 and IM2. No link was found between tumor T-cell fraction and recurrence-free survival.

The method was immunoSEQ multiplex PCR; TCRdb's version includes in-frame clones alone and lacks a portion of them. This sample yields tens of thousands of clones, of which approximately 85% are seen a single time; around 2% belongs to the top ten. The CDR3 has 16 amino acids. The J segment lost 4 bases and the V segment lost 6 bases, leaving 6 bases of the junction unmatched. The germline gives CDR1 MRHNA, CDR2 SNTAGT. Turning to this clone: Antigen: not known.

The specimen sequenced was lung tumor tissue. This clonotype was obtained from a human donor with non-small cell lung cancer. J is TRBJ2-3 and V is TRBV6-4; 14 nucleotides agree with TRBD2. The CDR3 here is CASSEGTSGGADTQYF. The CDR3 DNA follows: TGTGCCAGCAGCGAGGGGACTAGCGGGGGCGCAGATACGCAGTATTTT.